This T cell receptor (beta chain) was retrieved from a study of T-cell reconstitution after alpha-beta-depleted transplantation in children. Unique molecular identifiers were built into the TCRbeta library. From the PCR reads, TCRdb called clonotypes with MiXCR, one entry per CDR3 protein. The sample holds about 110,000 distinct CDR3 sequences; 10% are singletons and the top ten take approximately 8%. This clonotype was seen ten or more times. V gave up 2 bases and J gave up 5 bases, with 10 bases separating them. The germline V gene has CDR1 KGHSH and CDR2 LQKENI. The CDR3 runs to 13 residues. Source: PBMCs from the stem cell graft donor, taken from the stem cell graft. The chain joins TRBV18 to TRBJ2-7, with D perhaps matching TRBD2 (6 bases). This receptor was identified in a human donor who donated a stem cell graft to a child with acute lymphoblastic leukemia. The CDR3 loop is CASSPTREDEQYF. CDR3 coding DNA: TGTGCCAGCTCACCAACCAGGGAGGACGAGCAGTACTTC.